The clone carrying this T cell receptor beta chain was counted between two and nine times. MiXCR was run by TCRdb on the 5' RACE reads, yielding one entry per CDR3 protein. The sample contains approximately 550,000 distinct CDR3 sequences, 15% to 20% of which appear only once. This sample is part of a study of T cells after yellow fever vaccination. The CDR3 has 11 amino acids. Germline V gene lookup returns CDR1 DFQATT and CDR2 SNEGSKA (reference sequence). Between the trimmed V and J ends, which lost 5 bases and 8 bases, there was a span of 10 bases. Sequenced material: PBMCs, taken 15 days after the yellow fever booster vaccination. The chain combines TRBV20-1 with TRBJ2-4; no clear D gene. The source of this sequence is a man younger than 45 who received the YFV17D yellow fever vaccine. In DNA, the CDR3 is TGCAGTGCTGGTGACGCCTACATTCAGTACTTC. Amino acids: CSAGDAYIQYF.